Listed below are T cell receptor beta chains from one sample, sequenced in a study of vaccination and CD4 T cells after COVID-19. No antigen has been assigned to these receptors. TCRdb passed the PCR reads through MiXCR, listing each CDR3 protein once. This sample has some 2,900 distinct CDR3 sequences, with about three quarters found just once. The sequencing input was CD4+ T cells from blood, cultured in vitro. These receptors originate from a human donor who had recovered from COVID-19. CDR3s include the opening cysteine and the closing phenylalanine or tryptophan. D genes are given only for firm matches. Only part of the rows carry a size: once, few, many, or a class if the clone is expanded.

j_call	clone_size	v_call	d_call	cdr3_aa	cdr3_nt
TRBJ1-5	.	TRBV20-1	TRBD1	CSAIDRGSHNQPQHF	TGCAGTGCTATTGACAGGGGGAGTCACAATCAGCCCCAGCATTTT
TRBJ1-3	.	TRBV2	.	CASSVGRSSGNTIYF	TGTGCCAGCAGTGTCGGACGCAGCTCTGGAAACACCATATATTTT
TRBJ2-3	.	TRBV20-1	.	CSARDQGTLQYF	TGCAGTGCTAGAGATCAAGGGACTCTGCAGTATTTT
TRBJ1-2	.	TRBV20-1	TRBD1	CSASSVGQGTSYTF	TGCAGTGCTAGTAGCGTGGGACAGGGAACCTCCTACACCTTC
TRBJ2-2	.	TRBV20-1	.	CSARPFNTGELFF	TGCAGTGCTCGTCCCTTTAACACCGGGGAGCTGTTTTTT
TRBJ2-2	large	TRBV10-3	.	CAISGGGTETVGELFF	TGTGCCATCAGTGGAGGGGGGACAGAGACGGTCGGGGAGCTGTTTTTT
TRBJ1-5	once	TRBV6-1	TRBD1	CASGTGNQPQHF	TGTGCCAGCGGGACAGGAAATCAGCCCCAGCATTTT
TRBJ1-2	.	TRBV6-5	.	CASSYGAGYLPYGYTF	TGTGCCAGCAGTTACGGCGCCGGGTATCTCCCCTATGGCTACACCTTC
TRBJ1-2	.	TRBV20-1	TRBD1	CSATTGGYGYTF	TGCAGTGCTACCACAGGGGGATACGGCTACACCTTC
TRBJ2-7	.	TRBV19	.	CASSWSPGGTTRYERYF	TGTGCCAGTAGTTGGTCACCCGGCGGGACAACGCGCTACGAGCGGTACTTC
TRBJ1-1	.	TRBV20-1	.	CSAAPRNTEAFF	TGCAGTGCTGCACCAAGGAACACTGAAGCTTTCTTT
TRBJ1-5	.	TRBV12-3/TRBV12-4	.	CASSRGGRNQPQHF	TGTGCCAGCAGCAGGGGTGGACGCAATCAGCCCCAGCATTTT
TRBJ2-3	.	TRBV20-1	.	CSASTQTQYF	TGCAGTGCTAGTACCCAAACGCAGTATTTT
TRBJ1-2	.	TRBV7-9	.	CASSLAQQGGYTF	TGTGCCAGCAGCTTAGCCCAGCAGGGAGGCTACACCTTC
TRBJ1-3	once	TRBV30	TRBD1	CAWSTGGTGNTIYF	TGTGCCTGGAGTACAGGGGGCACTGGAAACACCATATATTTT
TRBJ1-2	once	TRBV12-3/TRBV12-4	.	CASSLRAGALYGYTF	TGTGCCAGCAGTTTAAGGGCGGGCGCCCTATATGGCTACACCTTC
TRBJ2-3	.	TRBV20-1	TRBD2	CSARGLSSTDTQYF	TGCAGTGCGCGGGGACTATCTAGCACAGATACGCAGTATTTT
TRBJ2-7	.	TRBV7-2	TRBD2	CASSRLSGGALTYEQYF	TGTGCCAGCAGCCGTTTAAGCGGGGGGGCCCTAACCTACGAGCAGTACTTC
TRBJ1-5	.	TRBV6-2/TRBV6-3	.	CASSVLKNQPQHF	TGTGCCAGCAGCGTTCTGAAGAATCAGCCCCAGCATTTT
TRBJ1-2	.	TRBV20-1	TRBD1	CSAVRDRGPDYGYTF	TGCAGTGCTGTCCGGGACAGGGGGCCGGACTATGGCTACACCTTC
TRBJ1-2	.	TRBV27	.	CASRSGGWGGGYTF	TGTGCCAGTCGGTCGGGGGGCTGGGGTGGCGGCTACACCTTC
TRBJ2-3	.	TRBV21-1	.	CASSSQEGDGVGDTQYF	TGTGCCAGCAGCAGCCAAGAAGGGGATGGGGTAGGAGATACGCAGTATTTT
TRBJ1-3	.	TRBV20-1	TRBD1	CSAPRQGGGNTIYF	TGCAGTGCTCCCCGACAGGGGGGAGGAAACACCATATATTTT
TRBJ2-7	.	TRBV6-1	TRBD1	CASRDRVYEQYF	TGTGCCAGCAGAGACAGGGTCTACGAGCAGTACTTC
TRBJ1-2	few	TRBV3-1	.	CASSPLSRGLSGYTF	TGTGCCAGCAGCCCCCTCTCCCGGGGCCTGAGTGGCTACACCTTC
TRBJ1-2	.	TRBV28	.	CASRPGRANYGYTF	TGTGCCAGCAGACCAGGACGGGCTAACTATGGCTACACCTTC
TRBJ1-3	large	TRBV20-1	TRBD1	CSARAAGGSGNTIYF	TGCAGTGCTAGAGCCGCAGGGGGGTCTGGAAACACCATATATTTT
TRBJ2-5	few	TRBV7-2	.	CASSLGGHQETQYF	TGTGCCAGCAGCTTAGGGGGCCACCAAGAGACCCAGTACTTC
TRBJ1-2	.	TRBV11-1	.	CASSSLGAPYGYTF	TGTGCCAGCAGCTCCCTTGGGGCCCCCTATGGCTACACCTTC
TRBJ1-1	.	TRBV7-9	.	CASSLGENTEAFF	TGTGCCAGCAGCTTGGGGGAGAACACTGAAGCTTTCTTT
TRBJ1-2	.	TRBV6-5	.	CASSYSGRVYGYTF	TGTGCCAGCAGTTATAGTGGGAGAGTCTATGGCTACACCTTC
TRBJ2-7	once	TRBV20-1	.	CSARGPGNSYEQYF	TGCAGTGCTAGGGGACCGGGTAATTCCTACGAGCAGTACTTC
TRBJ2-3	.	TRBV7-9	.	CASIRGVGTDTQYF	TGTGCCAGCATACGAGGGGTGGGCACAGATACGCAGTATTTT
TRBJ1-2	.	TRBV20-1	.	CSAIRSGISGIGGYTF	TGCAGTGCTATCAGAAGCGGGATCTCGGGCATCGGTGGCTACACCTTC
TRBJ1-2	.	TRBV6-1	.	CASSATSGGTVYGYTF	TGTGCCAGCAGTGCCACGTCCGGCGGGACGGTCTATGGCTACACCTTC
TRBJ1-2	medium-sized	TRBV6-1	.	CASSATRSGYGYTF	TGTGCCAGCAGTGCTACCAGGTCCGGCTATGGCTACACCTTC
TRBJ2-5	.	TRBV2	TRBD1	CASRGTGGSETQYF	TGTGCCAGCAGGGGGACAGGGGGCAGCGAGACCCAGTACTTC
TRBJ1-2	.	TRBV2	TRBD1	CASGTGLSYGYTF	TGTGCCAGCGGGACAGGGTTGAGTTATGGCTACACCTTC
TRBJ2-3	once	TRBV20-1	.	CSARERGATHTDTQYF	TGCAGTGCTAGAGAGCGCGGGGCAACTCACACAGATACGCAGTATTTT
TRBJ2-3	.	TRBV5-4	.	CASSLSTDTQYF	TGTGCCAGCAGCCTCAGCACAGATACGCAGTATTTT
TRBJ1-1	large	TRBV2	.	CASRPTSLTEAFF	TGTGCCAGCCGGCCGACAAGTCTCACTGAAGCTTTCTTT
TRBJ2-3	.	TRBV10-3	.	CAISEGSTDTQYF	TGTGCCATCAGTGAAGGTAGCACAGATACGCAGTATTTT
TRBJ1-3	once	TRBV20-1	.	CSASPGNTIYF	TGCAGTGCTAGTCCAGGAAACACCATATATTTT
TRBJ1-1	.	TRBV7-2	.	CASSSSSARNTEAFF	TGTGCCAGCAGCTCCTCGTCGGCTCGCAACACTGAAGCTTTCTTT
TRBJ1-1	.	TRBV6-2/TRBV6-3	.	CASRRRDARGNTEAFF	TGTGCCAGCAGGCGCCGGGACGCCCGAGGGAACACTGAAGCTTTCTTT
TRBJ1-1	.	TRBV28	TRBD1	CASSLRQGVDTEAFF	TGTGCCAGCAGTTTGCGACAGGGGGTGGACACTGAAGCTTTCTTT
TRBJ2-5	.	TRBV27	.	CASSLSPAGTQYF	TGTGCCAGCAGTTTATCGCCAGCGGGGACCCAGTACTTC
TRBJ1-1	medium-sized	TRBV15	.	CATSAGGGFGAFF	TGTGCCACCAGCGCGGGTGGTGGCTTTGGAGCTTTCTTT
TRBJ1-5	hyperexpanded	TRBV20-1	.	CSARVQGYGQPQHF	TGCAGTGCTAGAGTCCAGGGTTACGGTCAGCCCCAGCATTTT
TRBJ1-1	.	TRBV7-9	.	CASGRQANTEAFF	TGTGCCTCCGGTAGGCAGGCGAACACTGAAGCTTTCTTT
TRBJ1-1	.	TRBV12-3/TRBV12-4	.	CASRARQVPPEAFF	TGTGCCAGCAGGGCCCGACAGGTCCCCCCCGAAGCTTTCTTT
TRBJ2-3	.	TRBV7-3	.	CASSYSVGASWSF	TGTGCCAGCAGCTACTCGGTCGGGGCTTCTTGGTCATTT